Ten or more counts support the clone carrying this T cell receptor beta chain. Libraries of TCR beta came from iRepertoire HTBI primers plus Arm-PCR of CDR3 regions. TCRdb re-called the multiplex PCR reads with MiXCR, one entry per CDR3 protein. This table has approximately 480,000 distinct CDR3 sequences, 15% to 20% appearing once. The sample belongs to a study of regulatory T cells in long-lasting Graves disease. Germline CDR1 LNHNV, CDR2 YYDKDF (reference sequence). Trimming left V 1 base short and J 0 bases short, with 9 bases between. The CDR3 extends over 15 amino acids. Time point indicated: newly diagnosed GD, antithyroid drugs for less than 3 months. After RNA was extracted from PBMCs, the TCR library was made from it. These data were also filed under a second study, of T cells in Graves' hyperthyroidism and ophthalmopathy.

The receptor was derived from a man aged 35-49 years with Graves disease. The specimen was peripheral blood mononuclear cells (PBMCs), collected at new diagnosis, from a patient treated with antithyroid drugs. The chain employs TRBV15 and TRBJ1-1; the D is unclear. This CDR3 is CATSRGVTMNTEAFF. The CDR3 DNA is TGTGCCACCAGCAGAGGGGTAACTATGAACACTGAAGCTTTCTTT. Full variable domain (outside the CDR3, taken from reference TRBV15 and TRBJ1-1): DAMVIQNPRYQVTQFGKPVTLSCSQTLNHNVMYWYQQKSSQAPKLLFHYYDKDFNNEADTPDNFQSRRPNTSFCFLDIRSPGLGDTAMYLCATSRGVTMNTEAFFGQGTRLTVV.